Listed here are 19 T cell receptor beta chains from one sample, sequenced in a study of T cell repertoires in cytomegalovirus infection. Antigens for these TCRs are unknown. MiXCR, run by TCRdb on the reads, gives a single entry per CDR3 protein. The sample shows about 700,000 distinct CDR3 sequences, roughly 33% of them seen only once. Sequenced here: cultured PBMCs, sampled from culture after CMV antigen stimulation. The source is a human donor in good health (CMV status not recorded). Some clones in this sample may be carry-over from other donors' samples.

This rearrangement joins TRBV7-8 to TRBJ1-1; tentative D call: TRBD1 (5 bases). Germline CDR1 SGHVS, CDR2 FQNEAQ. The germline V and J ends were trimmed by 5 bases and 2 bases, with 24 bases remaining between them. The CDR3 runs to 18 residues. CDR3: CASSLPRTGGDSNTEAFF. The CDR3 DNA reads as TGTGCCAGCAGCCTTCCGAGAACGGGGGGGGATTCAAACACTGAAGCTTTCTTT.

The V gene is TRBV7-8, the J gene TRBJ2-2, with no clear D. The CDR3 length is 17 residues. With 1 base removed from V and 0 bases from J, the gap between germline ends came to 12 bases. Germline-derived CDR1 and CDR2 are SGHVS and FQNEAQ. The CDR3 protein is CASSLGSPTSNTGELFF. DNA of the CDR3: TGTGCCAGCAGCTTAGGTAGTCCGACATCGAACACCGGGGAGCTGTTTTTT.

This clonotype appeared a few times. A read error may be the cause here, since a much bigger clone is one base away. The chain carries TRBV5-4 and TRBJ2-5; 8 nucleotides match TRBD2. The CDR3 has 14 residues. Germline V gene sequence: CDR1 SGHNT, CDR2 YYREEE (reference sequence). The trim removed 2 bases at V and 3 bases at J, leaving 3 bases unmatched. The CDR3 region is CASSFELAEETQYF. CDR3 nucleotide sequence: TGTGCCAGCAGCTTTGAACTAGCGGAAGAGACCCAGTACTTC.

This clonotype turned up a few times. The rearrangement links TRBV2 to TRBJ1-1; no reliable D call. V lost 4 bases and J lost 5, with 11 bases in between. This CDR3 is 13 amino acids long. The germline V gene encodes CDR1 SNHLY and CDR2 FYNNEI. DNA for the CDR3: TGTGCCAGCAGTGTGGCGGGTTATACTGAAGCTTTCTTT. It codes for CASSVAGYTEAFF.

This clonotype has just a few counts. DNA for the CDR3: TGTGCCATCAGGGAAACGATAAACACCGGGGAGCTGTTTTTT. Its translation: CAIRETINTGELFF. The chain carries TRBV10-3 and TRBJ2-2, with no clear D. Germline V gives CDR1 ENHRY, CDR2 SYGVKD. The ends were cut back, 6 bases at V and 2 bases at J, with 10 bases in the middle. The CDR3 extends over 14 amino acids.

The chain joins TRBV5-6 to TRBJ1-2; D gene uncertain. CDR1 is SGHDT, CDR2 YYEEEE, per germline. The CDR3 extends over 15 amino acids. V was pared by 6 bases and J by 0 bases, with 15 bases between. CDR3 in DNA: TGTGCCAGCATCCTTTCCCCGCGGGCTAACTATGGCTACACCTTC. The encoded protein is CASILSPRANYGYTF. The entire variable domain, with the rest obtained from reference TRBV5-6 and TRBJ1-2, is as follows: DAGVTQSPTHLIKTRGQQVTLRCSPKSGHDTVSWYQQALGQGPQFIFQYYEEEERQRGNFPDRFSGHQFPNYSSELNVNALLLGDSALYLCASILSPRANYGYTFGSGTRLTVV.

This clonotype was seen more than once but under ten times. As DNA, the CDR3 is TGTGCCAGCAGTGACCGGACATCGACATCTGGCTACACCTTC. This encodes CASSDRTSTSGYTF. The chain recombines TRBV2 with TRBJ1-2; D might be TRBD1 (5 bases). Germline CDR1 is SNHLY and CDR2 is FYNNEI. The CDR3 has 14 residues. The V end was cut by 3 bases, the J end by 7 bases, with 15 bases between.

This clonotype came up a few times. This sequence joins TRBV12-3 or TRBV12-4 and TRBJ1-2; a possible D gene is TRBD1 (6 bases). Deletions cut 7 bases from V and 3 bases from J, with 12 bases between. The CDR3 runs 13 residues. The CDR3 is CASTEGVDYGYTF. CDR3 nucleotide sequence: TGTGCCAGCACCGAGGGGGTCGACTATGGCTACACCTTC.

This clonotype was seen at least ten times. V is TRBV7-2 and J is TRBJ1-1; D is ambiguous. The ends were cut back, 3 bases at V and 0 bases at J, with 8 bases in the middle. This CDR3 has 14 residues. Germline V gene data show CDR1 as SGHTA and CDR2 as FQGNSA. The CDR3 is CASSFGRMNTEAFF. CDR3 in DNA: TGTGCCAGCAGCTTTGGCAGAATGAACACTGAAGCTTTCTTT.

This clonotype was counted many times. The chain uses TRBV20-1 and TRBJ2-3, with D perhaps TRBD1 (5 bases). The CDR3 runs to 15 residues. Germline V CDR1 and CDR2: DFQATT, SNEGSKA (reference sequence). The V end lost 1 base, the J end lost 0 bases, and 11 bases lay between the germline ends. DNA of the CDR3: TGCAGTGCTAGAGGGACATCGACTAGCACAGATACGCAGTATTTT. It yields the protein CSARGTSTSTDTQYF.

V is TRBV19 and J is TRBJ2-1; 7 bases are a match to TRBD1. This CDR3 contains 15 residues. From germline, CDR1 is LNHDA and CDR2 SQIVND (reference sequence). Germline trimming cut 3 bases from V and 8 bases from J; bases unmatched to any gene: 10. The CDR3 spells CASSIATGDIDEQFF. The CDR3 DNA reads as TGTGCCAGTAGTATTGCTACAGGGGACATCGATGAGCAGTTCTTC.

V is TRBV4-2 and J is TRBJ1-2; possibly TRBD1 for D (5 bases). The CDR3 contains 17 residues. Germline V gene lookup returns CDR1 LGHNA and CDR2 YNFKEQ. The V end lost 2 bases, the J end lost 0 bases, and 16 bases lay between the germline ends. The CDR3 is CASSQLGDRSTNYGYTF. The CDR3 DNA follows: TGTGCCAGCAGCCAACTTGGGGACCGTTCTACTAACTATGGCTACACCTTC.

V and J are TRBV7-2 and TRBJ1-4; D uncertain. Germline values: CDR1 SGHTA, CDR2 FQGNSA. CDR3 length: 14 residues. Between the trimmed V and J ends, which lost 5 bases and 8 bases, there was a span of 15 bases. CDR3 sequence: CASSPSAGLEKLFF. The CDR3 DNA is TGTGCCAGCAGCCCCAGTGCGGGGTTGGAAAAACTGTTTTTT.

V usage is TRBV20-1 and J usage is TRBJ2-7; the D gene is possibly TRBD2 (6 bases). Germline loops: CDR1 DFQATT, CDR2 SNEGSKA (reference sequence). The germline V and J ends were trimmed by 1 base and 5 bases, with 21 bases remaining between them. The CDR3 is 16 amino acids. This CDR3 is CSARALREGPGDEQYF. CDR3 bases: TGCAGTGCTAGAGCCCTTAGAGAGGGACCGGGGGACGAGCAGTACTTC.

The rearrangement joins TRBV6-1 to TRBJ1-5; the D is unclear. Trimming shortened V by 6 bases and J by 6 bases, and 15 bases separated the two germline ends. Germline values: CDR1 MNHNS, CDR2 SASEGT. The CDR3 loop spans 14 amino acids. DNA for the CDR3: TGTGCCAGCAGCCCTGTGGGGTTGGGTCAGCCCCAGCATTTT. Translation gives CASSPVGLGQPQHF.

The CDR3 DNA reads as TGTACAGTCGGCGGCCTAAGCAATCAGCCCCAGCATTTT. Protein product: CTVGGLSNQPQHF. The chain joins TRBV28 to TRBJ1-5, with D uncertain. The V gene's germline CDR1 is MDHEN and CDR2 SYDVKM. The CDR3 totals 13 residues. Variable domain in full (rest from reference TRBV28 and TRBJ1-5): DVKVTQSSRYLVKRTGEKVFLECVQDMDHENMFWYRQDPGLGLRLIYFSYDVKMKEKGDIPEGYSVSREKKERFSLILESASTNQTSMYLCTVGGLSNQPQHFGDGTRLSIL.

The chain joins TRBV11-2 to TRBJ1-6; D is uncertain. The germline V gene has CDR1 SGHAT and CDR2 FQNNGV. The CDR3 contains 14 residues. Between the trimmed V and J ends, which lost 3 bases and 7 bases, there was a span of 10 bases. The CDR3 reads CASSFSGLNSPLHF. The CDR3 nucleotides are TGTGCCAGCAGCTTTTCTGGGTTAAATTCACCCCTCCACTTT.

This clonotype was counted ten times or more. The rearrangement links TRBV7-8 to TRBJ1-1; 8 nucleotides match TRBD1. Unmatched junction bases numbered 14, after V lost 2 bases and J lost 6 bases. CDR3 length equals 17 residues. Germline loops: CDR1 SGHVS, CDR2 FQNEAQ. CDR3 in DNA: TGTGCCAGCAGCTTAAGGGGGACAGGAGCGGGAGGGTCTGAAGCTTTCTTT. Its translation: CASSLRGTGAGGSEAFF.

V usage is TRBV20-1 and J usage is TRBJ2-2, with TRBD2 as a possible D gene (5 bases). CDR1 and CDR2 from the germline V gene are DFQATT and SNEGSKA (reference sequence). Trimming cost V 7 bases and J 4 bases, with 13 bases left between them. The CDR3 extends over 13 amino acids. The CDR3, as DNA: TGCAGTGTCACGAGGAGGTTCACCGGGGAGCTGTTTTTT. Its translation: CSVTRRFTGELFF.